Below are 19 T cell receptor beta chains sequenced from a single sample in a study of T-cell memory formation after mild COVID-19. MiXCR, applied by TCRdb to the 5' RACE reads, yields one record per CDR3 protein. The sample holds tens of thousands of distinct CDR3 sequences, over 13% seen once. Sequenced input: PBMCs or a T cell subset sorted from them (not recorded which). Every receptor here comes from a man aged 18 to 29 who had mild COVID-19 (a few samples of this study predate the infection). Cell type and time point are not known.

The chain is built from TRBV7-9 and TRBJ2-5; no clear D gene. This CDR3 spans 14 amino acids. V gave up 5 bases and J gave up 5 bases, with 15 bases separating them. The germline CDR1 and CDR2 sequences are SEHNR and FQNEAQ (reference sequence). The DNA of the CDR3 is TGTGCCAGCAGCCCGAGGTCCTTGGCGGAGACCCAGTACTTC. It encodes CASSPRSLAETQYF.

This clonotype was seen a handful of times. The rearrangement links TRBV12-3 or TRBV12-4 to TRBJ2-3; D is tentatively TRBD1 or TRBD2 (5 bases each). The CDR3 spans 16 residues. With 5 bases removed from V and 0 bases from J, the gap between germline ends came to 15 bases. CDR3 residues: CASSLPVRGSTDTQYF. CDR3 in DNA: TGTGCCAGCAGTCTTCCGGTGAGGGGTAGCACAGATACGCAGTATTTT.

The table lists this clonotype with a few counts. The chain joins TRBV29-1 to TRBJ2-2, with 8 positions matching TRBD1. Germline lookup yields CDR1 SQVTM and CDR2 ANQGSEA. V lost 6 bases to trimming and J lost 4 bases; unmatched junction nucleotides: 7. The CDR3 has 14 residues. The CDR3 loop reads CSVRQGSGTGELFF. The CDR3 DNA follows: TGCAGCGTGAGACAGGGGTCGGGCACCGGGGAGCTGTTTTTT.

V and J are TRBV12-3 or TRBV12-4 and TRBJ1-1; D ambiguous. Deletions cut 5 bases from V and 8 bases from J, with 12 bases between. The CDR3 is made up of 12 amino acids. The CDR3 DNA reads TGTGCCAGCAGTCCTCATCGAATGGAAGCTTTCTTT. It translates to CASSPHRMEAFF.

This clonotype has at least ten counts. This chain uses TRBV7-6 with TRBJ2-3, with a possible D match to TRBD2 (6 bases). Germline V gene lookup returns CDR1 SGHVS and CDR2 FNYEAQ. The CDR3 sequence is 14 residues long. V lost 4 bases and J 4 bases, leaving 12 bases between the germline ends. The CDR3 loop is CASSSGTPSDTQYF. Here the CDR3 DNA reads TGTGCCAGCAGCTCCGGGACTCCTTCAGATACGCAGTATTTT.

CDR3 sequence: CASSFSGAEQYF. The DNA of the CDR3 is TGTGCCAGCAGCTTCTCAGGGGCCGAGCAGTACTTC. This chain links TRBV7-9 with TRBJ2-7; maybe TRBD1 (6 bases). With 3 bases removed from V and 6 bases from J, the gap between germline ends came to 9 bases. The CDR3 extends over 12 amino acids. Germline V gives CDR1 SEHNR, CDR2 FQNEAQ (reference sequence).

The genes are TRBV7-3 and TRBJ1-1; 11 bases are a match to TRBD1. Looked up from germline, CDR1 is SGHTA and CDR2 is FQGTGA. Losses at the gene ends were 4 bases for V and 0 bases for J; bases not matched to a gene: 4. This CDR3 has 16 residues. Here the CDR3 DNA reads TGTGCCAGCAGCTGGACAGGGGGCGGGATGAACACTGAAGCTTTCTTT. Its translation: CASSWTGGGMNTEAFF. Full variable domain (remainder filled in from reference TRBV7-3 and TRBJ1-1): GAGVSQTPSNKVTEKGKYVELRCDPISGHTALYWYRQSLGQGPEFLIYFQGTGAADDSGLPNDRFFAVRPEGSVSTLKIQRTERGDSAVYLCASSWTGGGMNTEAFFGQGTRLTVV.

This clonotype was observed a few times. The rearrangement links TRBV20-1 to TRBJ1-1; D remains ambiguous. The CDR3 has 13 amino acids. The germline V and J ends were trimmed by 7 bases and 1 base, with 13 bases remaining between them. The germline V gene has CDR1 DFQATT and CDR2 SNEGSKA (reference sequence). CDR3 loop: CSVNVGANTEAFF. The CDR3 coding sequence is TGCAGTGTGAATGTGGGCGCGAACACTGAAGCTTTCTTT.

This clonotype occurred a few times. This chain uses TRBV7-3 with TRBJ2-3; unclear D gene. The CDR3 has 13 amino acids. Trimming took off 3 bases at V and 2 bases at J, with 6 bases between the two ends. The germline CDR1 and CDR2 sequences are SGHTA and FQGTGA. The CDR3 DNA follows: TGTGCCAGCAGCTTGGTCCTCACAGATACGCAGTATTTT. Translated, it gives CASSLVLTDTQYF. The full variable domain, rest sourced from reference TRBV7-3 and TRBJ2-3, is GAGVSQTPSNKVTEKGKYVELRCDPISGHTALYWYRQSLGQGPEFLIYFQGTGAADDSGLPNDRFFAVRPEGSVSTLKIQRTERGDSAVYLCASSLVLTDTQYFGPGTRLTVL.

The chain joins TRBV5-1 to TRBJ1-1, with a possible D match to TRBD1 (5 bases). The length of the CDR3 is 13 residues. CDR1 and CDR2 (germline): SGHRS, YFSETQ. V lost 4 bases and J lost 5, with 12 bases in between. CDR3 in amino acids: CASSALGGTEAFF. Written as DNA, the CDR3 is TGCGCCAGCAGCGCACTGGGGGGGACTGAAGCTTTCTTT.

The chain has TRBV18 and TRBJ1-1, with TRBD1 matching over 11 bases. From germline, CDR1 is KGHSH and CDR2 LQKENI. V gave up 0 bases and J gave up 3 bases; unmatched junction bases: 3. The CDR3 sequence is 16 residues long. The CDR3 nucleotides are TGTGCCAGCTCACCACCGCAGGACAGGGGGCACACTGAAGCTTTCTTT. It specifies CASSPPQDRGHTEAFF.

This clonotype has a handful of counts. The chain links TRBV7-2 to TRBJ2-7, with 7 bases aligning to TRBD2. Unmatched junction bases numbered 5, after V lost 1 base and J lost 2 bases. From germline, CDR1 is SGHTA and CDR2 FQGNSA. This CDR3 contains 15 residues. The CDR3 protein is CASSLGGGGTYEQYV. The CDR3 bases are TGTGCCAGCAGCTTAGGCGGCGGGGGAACCTACGAGCAGTACGTC.

This chain joins TRBV7-9 and TRBJ2-7, with 10 bases that match TRBD1. The CDR3 is 14 amino acids. The V gene's germline CDR1 is SEHNR and CDR2 FQNEAQ (reference sequence). V shed 5 bases, J shed 5 bases, and the junction held 6 bases outside the gene matches. The CDR3 DNA sequence: TGTGCCAGCAGCACCCGGGACAGGGGCAACGAGCAGTACTTC. This sequence encodes CASSTRDRGNEQYF.

V is TRBV7-8 and J is TRBJ2-2, with a weak D call TRBD1 (6 bases). V gave up 5 bases and J gave up 3 bases, with 31 bases separating them. Germline-derived CDR1 and CDR2 are SGHVS and FQNEAQ. The CDR3 has 21 residues. The CDR3 sequence: CASSPANNPRDTYLYTGELFF. CDR3 sequence (DNA): TGTGCCAGCAGCCCAGCCAATAACCCCCGGGACACATACCTATACACCGGGGAGCTGTTTTTT.

This chain connects TRBV6-6 to TRBJ1-4; TRBD1 agrees at 7 bases. CDR1 and CDR2 from the germline V gene are MNHNY and SVGAGI (reference sequence). The junction had 6 bases not matched to a gene; V was cut back by 3 bases and J by 8 bases. CDR3 length equals 14 residues. Here the CDR3 DNA reads TGTGCCAGCAGTTATTGGACAGGTCGCGAAAAACTGTTTTTT. It codes for CASSYWTGREKLFF.

This clonotype was seen more than once but under ten times. The J gene is TRBJ1-1, the V gene TRBV7-6, with 8 bases matching TRBD1. The junction had 12 bases not matched to a gene; V was cut back by 4 bases and J by 5 bases. CDR1 and CDR2 (germline): SGHVS, FNYEAQ. The CDR3 extends over 16 amino acids. This CDR3 reads CASSSNRGRGRTEAFF. CDR3 coding DNA: TGTGCCAGCAGCTCCAACAGGGGGAGGGGGAGGACTGAAGCTTTCTTT.

This clonotype has a handful of counts. The chain is built from TRBV23-1 and TRBJ2-2, with D hard to call. TRBV23-1 counts as an open reading frame of uncertain function. The ends were cut back, 2 bases at V and 9 bases at J, with 1 base in the middle. The CDR3 is 10 residues long. This CDR3 reads CASSQRELFF. CDR3 nucleotides: TGCGCCAGCAGTCAAAGGGAGCTGTTTTTT.

This clonotype came up a few times. The chain recombines TRBV5-1 with TRBJ2-3; TRBD2 matches at 11 bases. The V gene's germline CDR1 is SGHRS and CDR2 YFSETQ. CDR3 size: 19 residues. The J segment lost 1 base and the V segment lost 0 bases, leaving 10 bases of the junction unmatched. The CDR3 loop is CASSLAPGLAGAGTDTQYF. Written as DNA, the CDR3 is TGCGCCAGCAGCTTGGCCCCAGGACTAGCGGGTGCAGGCACAGATACGCAGTATTTT. Full variable domain (missing parts from reference TRBV5-1 and TRBJ2-3): KAGVTQTPRYLIKTRGQQVTLSCSPISGHRSVSWYQQTPGQGLQFLFEYFSETQRNKGNFPGRFSGRQFSNSRSEMNVSTLELGDSALYLCASSLAPGLAGAGTDTQYFGPGTRLTVL.

The genes are TRBV20-1 and TRBJ2-3; TRBD1 might be the D (8 bases). Trimming removed 5 bases at V and 3 bases at J, with 24 bases between. From germline, CDR1 is DFQATT and CDR2 SNEGSKA (reference sequence). The length of the CDR3 is 17 residues. As DNA, the CDR3 is TGCAGTGCTGGAACGACTTGGACAGGGAGGGGTACAGATACGCAGTATTTT. This sequence encodes CSAGTTWTGRGTDTQYF.